Shown below are 23 T cell receptor beta chains from a single sample sequenced in a study of blood T cell repertoires in COVID-19. Using immunoSEQ multiplex PCR, the repertoire was profiled, and TCRdb retains in-frame clones only, with some absent. The sample lists approximately 200,000 clones; 85% to 90% were seen once. Specimen: peripheral blood. The origin of the receptors is a man aged 25-40 years with COVID-19, enrolled during active disease.

The table lists this clone with a count of one. V gene TRBV4-3 combines with J gene TRBJ2-7; D is possibly TRBD2 (6 bases). The germline V gene has CDR1 LGHNA and CDR2 YSLEER. This CDR3 comprises 16 residues. V shed 1 base and J shed 4 bases, with 17 bases lying between them. The CDR3: CASSQGAMSGLYEQYF. The CDR3 bases are TGCGCCAGCAGCCAAGGGGCTATGTCGGGACTTTACGAGCAGTACTTC.

The chain uses TRBV27 and TRBJ1-6, with D perhaps matching TRBD1 (5 bases). The CDR3 runs 15 residues. V shed 7 bases and J shed 6 bases, with 16 bases lying between them. Germline-derived CDR1 and CDR2 are MNHEY and SMNVEV (reference sequence). CDR3 amino acids: CASTWLQGTNSPLHF. The CDR3 coding sequence is TGTGCCAGCACTTGGTTGCAGGGTACTAATTCACCCCTCCACTTT.

This chain joins TRBV21-1 and TRBJ2-1; TRBD1, the table's D call, lacks a check against the DNA. TRBV21-1 is classified as a pseudogene. CDR3 length: 19 residues. The CDR3 here is CASSTTGRKSFYSYNEQFF. The CDR3 DNA reads TGTGCCAGCAGCACGACAGGCAGAAAAAGCTTCTACTCCTACAATGAGCAGTTCTTC.

In its sample, this clone was seen once. The chain combines TRBV6-6 with TRBJ2-7; 7 positions match TRBD1. Germline loops: CDR1 MNHNY, CDR2 SVGAGI (reference sequence). The CDR3 has 13 residues. V was clipped by 4 bases and J by 6 bases; unmatched bases: 6. CDR3 residues: CASSSSTGSEQYF. The CDR3 DNA reads as TGTGCCAGCAGTTCCTCGACAGGGAGCGAGCAGTACTTC.

This chain links TRBV18 with TRBJ1-1, with D possibly being TRBD1 (5 bases). Germline lookup yields CDR1 KGHSH and CDR2 LQKENI. This CDR3 region has 15 residues. Between the trimmed V and J ends, which lost 6 bases and 1 base, there was a span of 15 bases. CDR3 nucleotides: TGTGCCAGCTCCCCGGGGGTGGTAGGGAACACTGAAGCTTTCTTT. Translated, it gives CASSPGVVGNTEAFF.

This clone appeared a single time. The chain recombines TRBV7-9 with TRBJ2-7; 9 bases map to TRBD1. The junction had 5 bases not matched to a gene; V was cut back by 11 bases and J by 0 bases. This CDR3 region has 13 residues. Germline loops: CDR1 SEHNR, CDR2 FQNEAQ (reference sequence). CDR3 sequence: CAGGTGYSYEQYF. The DNA of the CDR3 is TGTGCCGGGGGGACAGGGTACTCCTACGAGCAGTACTTC.

This chain links TRBV7-3 with TRBJ1-1; D is unresolved. Germline lookup yields CDR1 SGHTA and CDR2 FQGTGA. V was pared by 2 bases and J by 9 bases, with 10 bases between. This CDR3 is built from 12 residues. As DNA, the CDR3 is TGTGCCAGCAGCTTAGTCCCTGGGCAAGCTTTCTTT. It is translated as CASSLVPGQAFF.

The chain carries TRBV19 and TRBJ2-5; tentatively, D is TRBD1 (5 bases). The CDR3 length is 15 residues. With 3 bases removed from V and 5 bases from J, the gap between germline ends came to 16 bases. Germline V gene lookup returns CDR1 LNHDA and CDR2 SQIVND (reference sequence). CDR3: CASSIQGFSSETQYF. DNA of the CDR3: TGTGCCAGTAGTATCCAGGGTTTCTCGTCGGAGACCCAGTACTTC. The whole variable domain, filled in from reference TRBV19 and TRBJ2-5, reads DGGITQSPKYLFRKEGQNVTLSCEQNLNHDAMYWYRQDPGQGLRLIYYSQIVNDFQKGDIAEGYSVSREKKESFPLTVTSAQKNPTAFYLCASSIQGFSSETQYFGPGTRLLVL.

The chain carries TRBV2 and TRBJ1-6, with 8 bases fitting TRBD1. Trimming took 4 bases from V and 10 from J; bases not matched to a gene: 9. The germline gives CDR1 SNHLY, CDR2 FYNNEI. The CDR3 contains 15 residues. Written as DNA, the CDR3 is TGTGCCAGCAGTGGTAATCAGGGGGCTAAGTCACCCCTCCACTTT. The encoded protein is CASSGNQGAKSPLHF.

The rearrangement links TRBV6-5 to TRBJ1-5, with D possibly matching TRBD1 (6 bases). CDR3 length: 15 amino acids. Germline-derived CDR1 and CDR2 are MNHEY and SVGAGI. V was trimmed by 6 bases and J by 5 bases, leaving 17 bases between them. CDR3 nucleotide sequence: TGTGCCAGCAGGGGTGCAGGGGTGGGCGATCAGCCCCAGCATTTT. Its translation: CASRGAGVGDQPQHF.

The chain carries TRBV5-1 and TRBJ2-1, with D perhaps matching TRBD2 (7 bases). V lost 0 bases and J lost 2, with 12 bases in between. Germline values: CDR1 SGHRS, CDR2 YFSETQ. CDR3 length equals 16 residues. CDR3 loop: CASSLAGGPPYNEQFF. The CDR3 DNA follows: TGCGCCAGCAGCTTGGCCGGGGGGCCCCCCTACAATGAGCAGTTCTTC.

The chain recombines TRBV4-1 with TRBJ2-7; 8 bases agree with TRBD1. V was clipped by 3 bases and J by 3 bases; unmatched bases: 10. There are 16 residues in the CDR3. The germline CDR1 and CDR2 sequences are MGHRA and YSYEKL. The CDR3 bases are TGCGCCAGCAGCCAGGCCTCTGGACAGGGCGGCTACGAGCAGTACTTC. Protein sequence: CASSQASGQGGYEQYF.

A single count supports this clone. CDR3 nucleotide sequence: TGTGCCATCAGCAAAGAAACAGGGGATGCTGAAGCTTTCTTT. It is translated as CAISKETGDAEAFF. The V and J genes are TRBV10-3 and TRBJ1-1; 7 bases fit TRBD1. The CDR3 covers 14 residues. The V gene end was trimmed by 6 bases and the J gene end by 6 bases; junction bases not matched to a gene: 10. Per germline, CDR1 ENHRY and CDR2 SYGVKD.

The rearrangement joins TRBV5-6 to TRBJ1-1, with TRBD1 matching 8 bases. V was clipped by 4 bases and J by 1 base; unmatched bases: 6. From germline, CDR1 is SGHDT and CDR2 YYEEEE. The CDR3 sequence is 15 residues long. CDR3 amino acids: CASSPDRGGNTEAFF. As DNA, the CDR3 is TGTGCCAGCAGCCCCGACAGGGGTGGGAACACTGAAGCTTTCTTT.

The V call is TRBV29-1, the J call TRBJ2-7; 11 bases align to TRBD1. Germline V gene lookup returns CDR1 SQVTM and CDR2 ANQGSEA. The CDR3 is 13 amino acids. The J segment lost 6 bases and the V segment lost 3 bases, leaving 4 bases of the junction unmatched. CDR3 sequence (DNA): TGCAGCGTTGAGGACAGGGGGCTGGCCGAGCAGTACTTC. Protein: CSVEDRGLAEQYF.

V and J are TRBV28 and TRBJ1-5, with D perhaps matching TRBD1 (6 bases). CDR1 and CDR2 (germline): MDHEN, SYDVKM. The CDR3 spans 15 residues. Trimming stripped 5 bases from V and 0 bases from J, with 11 bases between. CDR3 protein: CASSTRGYSNQPQHF. The CDR3 DNA reads TGTGCCAGCAGTACCAGGGGTTATAGCAATCAGCCCCAGCATTTT.

This clone appeared a few times. This sequence joins TRBV7-2 and TRBJ1-2; a weak D match, TRBD1 (6 bases). The germline V and J ends were trimmed by 4 bases and 3 bases, with 18 bases remaining between them. The CDR3 has 16 amino acids. CDR1 and CDR2 (germline): SGHTA, FQGNSA. Here the CDR3 DNA reads TGTGCCAGCAGCTCCCCCCTGGGGGCGCATTACTATGGCTACACCTTC. Its translation: CASSSPLGAHYYGYTF.

This clone came up once. The chain joins TRBV5-3 to TRBJ1-1; the D is unclear. TRBV5-3 is sorted into the ORF group, with uncertain function. The CDR3 covers 13 residues. Trimming removed 6 bases at V and 5 bases at J, with 14 bases between. CDR3 DNA sequence: TGTGCCAGAACCATCCGGAGCTTAACTGAAGCTTTCTTT. Amino acids: CARTIRSLTEAFF.

The chain has TRBV3-1 (or the pseudogene TRBV3-2) and TRBJ1-4; D possibly corresponds to TRBD1 (6 bases). The CDR3 loop spans 15 amino acids. Trimming took off 3 bases at V and 6 bases at J, with 14 bases between the two ends. CDR1 is LGHDT and CDR2 is YNNKEL in the germline V gene (reference sequence). This chain's CDR3 is CASSHGAGDYEKLFF. CDR3 DNA: TGTGCCAGCAGCCATGGAGCAGGGGATTATGAAAAACTGTTTTTT.

The V call is TRBV28, the J call TRBJ1-5; TRBD1 matches 10 bases. CDR1 is MDHEN, CDR2 SYDVKM, per germline. The V and J ends lost 3 bases and 7 bases, in that order; junction bases with no gene match: 0. The CDR3 loop spans 13 amino acids. CDR3 nucleotides: TGTGCCAGCAGTTTGGGACAGGGGCAGCCCCAGCATTTT. It is translated as CASSLGQGQPQHF.

The chain joins TRBV27 to TRBJ2-7; 10 bases are a match to TRBD2. Trimming removed 7 bases from V and 3 bases from J; junction bases left unmatched: 9. Germline V gives CDR1 MNHEY, CDR2 SMNVEV (reference sequence). The CDR3 extends over 15 amino acids. The CDR3 region has the DNA TGTGCCAGCATCTTTAGGACTAGCGGCAGCTACGAGCAGTACTTC. This encodes CASIFRTSGSYEQYF.

The rearrangement links TRBV13 to TRBJ2-7; 8 bases match TRBD2. The CDR3 loop spans 17 amino acids. With V trimmed by 6 bases and J by 2 bases, 15 bases remained unmatched. CDR1 is PRHDT and CDR2 is FYEKMQ in the germline V gene (reference sequence). The CDR3 region is CASSSLLSGSIAYEQYF. CDR3 coding DNA: TGTGCCAGCAGTTCCCTACTAAGCGGGAGTATCGCCTACGAGCAGTACTTC.

The J gene is TRBJ2-3, the V gene TRBV4-2; 10 bases line up with TRBD2. The germline V gene encodes CDR1 LGHNA and CDR2 YNFKEQ. Unmatched junction bases numbered 3, after V lost 4 bases and J lost 2 bases. The CDR3 covers 15 residues. The CDR3 region is CASSLTSGATDTQYF. The CDR3 bases are TGTGCCAGCAGCCTCACTAGCGGGGCCACAGATACGCAGTATTTT.